Shown below are 8 T cell receptor beta chains from a single sample sequenced in a study of low-dose radiotherapy and immunotherapy resistance in tumors. Time point reported: after trial treatment. The sample's treatment: LDRT plus nivolumab, ipilimumab, low-dose cyclophosphamide and aspirin (RACIN trial). TRAV- and TRBV-specific primers were used for first-strand cDNA, which covered alpha and beta chains. Amplification of TCRs used a constant-region primer and V-primer adapter for around 18 PCR cycles. TCRdb itself ran the reads through MiXCR, one entry per CDR3 protein. This sample yields roughly 38,000 distinct CDR3 sequences, of which 20% are seen a single time; 8% to 9.5% belongs to the top ten. This specimen was PBMCs, taken after low-dose radiotherapy plus immunotherapy. The source of these receptors is a female donor with ovarian cancer.

This clonotype was seen once. The gene calls are TRBV28 and TRBJ2-5; D ambiguous. In germline, CDR1 is MDHEN, CDR2 SYDVKM. V was shortened by 6 bases and J by 5 bases, with 7 bases between the two germline ends. The CDR3 contains 11 residues. The CDR3 region is CASRGFETQYF. CDR3 DNA: TGTGCCAGCAGAGGGTTTGAGACCCAGTACTTC.

In this sample, this clonotype turned up many times. The chain links TRBV28 to TRBJ2-5; D remains unclear. Trimming removed 3 bases at V and 3 bases at J, with 8 bases between. CDR1 MDHEN and CDR2 SYDVKM come from the germline V gene. This CDR3 has 13 amino acids. The CDR3 loop is CASSFDREETQYF. DNA for the CDR3: TGTGCCAGCAGTTTTGACCGCGAAGAGACCCAGTACTTC.

The genes are TRBV30 and TRBJ2-3; D gene unclear. CDR1 and CDR2 (germline): GTSNPN, SVGIG (reference sequence). The CDR3 has 13 amino acids. The V end was cut by 3 bases, the J end by 4 bases, with 11 bases between. As DNA, the CDR3 is TGTGCCTGGAGGCTCGGTTTCTCAGATACGCAGTATTTT. This encodes CAWRLGFSDTQYF.

The V and J genes are TRBV3-1 and TRBJ2-7; 12 bases are shared with TRBD2. The CDR3 runs 17 residues. Germline V gives CDR1 LGHDT, CDR2 YNNKEL (reference sequence). Trimming cost V 1 base and J 4 bases; bases outside gene matches: 8. DNA of the CDR3: TGTGCCAGCAGCCAAGTTGTGGCTAGCGGGGGGGCATACGAGCAGTACTTC. Translated: CASSQVVASGGAYEQYF.

This clonotype was detected ten times or more. This chain links TRBV11-1 with TRBJ2-5; D unresolved. Germline CDR1 and CDR2: SGHAT and FQDESV (reference sequence). The CDR3 consists of 14 residues. V was trimmed by 5 bases and J by 2 bases, leaving 12 bases between them. In DNA, the CDR3 is TGTGCCAGCAGCCGCTCCGGGCCGCAAGAGACCCAGTACTTC. It translates to CASSRSGPQETQYF.

This clonotype was counted at least ten times. This chain links TRBV28 with TRBJ2-1, with a possible D match to TRBD1 (6 bases). Trimming pared 4 bases from V and 4 bases from J, leaving 8 bases between. The CDR3 has 13 amino acids. Germline-derived CDR1 and CDR2 are MDHEN and SYDVKM. In DNA form, the CDR3 reads TGTGCCAGCAGTTGGGACACGTACAATGAGCAGTTCTTC. It specifies CASSWDTYNEQFF.

The rearrangement joins TRBV12-5 to TRBJ2-2; D call uncertain. Germline V gene lookup returns CDR1 LGHNT and CDR2 FRNRAP. The CDR3 is 17 residues long. Trimming took off 2 bases at V and 5 bases at J, with 18 bases between the two ends. CDR3 sequence: CASGLLRAPYGTGELFF. The CDR3 nucleotides are TGTGCTAGTGGTTTGCTCCGGGCCCCTTACGGGACCGGGGAGCTGTTTTTT.

This clonotype came up many times. The chain carries TRBV20-1 and TRBJ2-5; D is possibly TRBD2 (6 bases). The CDR3 length is 13 residues. V lost 0 bases to trimming and J lost 9 bases, with 14 bases between them. Germline lookup yields CDR1 DFQATT and CDR2 SNEGSKA (reference sequence). This CDR3 reads CSARDSSGGAQYF. The CDR3, as DNA: TGCAGTGCTAGAGACTCCTCCGGGGGAGCCCAGTACTTC.